These 21 T cell receptor beta chains originate from one sample sequenced in a study of CD8 T cells in Susac syndrome. RNA was extracted with the RNeasy kit, and a quantity of roughly 0.5 to 1 ug was reverse transcribed using random hexamers. TCRdb reanalysed the immunoSEQ multiplex PCR reads using MiXCR and keeps one entry per CDR3 protein. The profile shows some 400,000 distinct CDR3 sequences, more than 80% of them singletons. Sequenced input: CD8+ T cells from PBMCs. Receptor source: a human donor with multiple sclerosis.

J is TRBJ1-1 and V is TRBV30; D is possibly TRBD1 (6 bases). The CDR3 extends over 14 amino acids. V was trimmed by 2 bases and J by 4 bases, leaving 14 bases between them. Germline CDR1 and CDR2: GTSNPN and SVGIG (reference sequence). Written as DNA, the CDR3 is TGTGCCTGGAGTAGGGGGGTGAAGGGCACTGAAGCTTTCTTT. Its protein is CAWSRGVKGTEAFF.

The rearrangement uses TRBV19 and TRBJ2-7; D call uncertain. This CDR3 spans 14 amino acids. Per the germline V gene, CDR1 is LNHDA and CDR2 is SQIVND (reference sequence). Between the trimmed V and J ends, which lost 1 base and 7 bases, there was a span of 14 bases. CDR3 nucleotide sequence: TGTGCCAGTAGTATAGGGGCAGGAGCCTGGGAGCAGTACTTC. Its translation: CASSIGAGAWEQYF.

This chain joins TRBV20-1 and TRBJ2-7; maybe TRBD1 (5 bases). Germline V gene sequence: CDR1 DFQATT, CDR2 SNEGSKA (reference sequence). The CDR3 consists of 12 residues. V was cut by 1 base and J by 2 bases, with 6 bases left in between. The CDR3 coding sequence is TGCAGTGCTAGAGGGACAACCTACGAGCAGTACTTC. Translation gives CSARGTTYEQYF.

The gene calls are TRBV6-1 and TRBJ1-1, with 7 bases that match TRBD1. Germline-derived CDR1 and CDR2 are MNHNS and SASEGT. CDR3 size: 16 residues. V was pared by 0 bases and J by 1 base, with 5 bases of the junction left unmatched. CDR3 nucleotide sequence: TGTGCCAGCAGTGAAGCCATCGGACAGGCGAACACTGAAGCTTTCTTT. It translates to CASSEAIGQANTEAFF.

This rearrangement joins TRBV7-2 to TRBJ2-5, with a tentative D call TRBD2 (6 bases). The CDR3 spans 15 residues. V lost 4 bases to trimming and J lost 4 bases, with 16 bases between them. CDR1 and CDR2 from the germline V gene are SGHTA and FQGNSA. The CDR3 spells CASSSGSWTRETQYF. The CDR3 DNA sequence: TGTGCCAGCAGCTCCGGGAGTTGGACAAGAGAGACCCAGTACTTC. Looking up the rest from reference TRBV7-2 and TRBJ2-5 gives the full variable domain: GAGVSQSPSNKVTEKGKDVELRCDPISGHTALYWYRQSLGQGLEFLIYFQGNSAPDKSGLPSDRFSAERTGGSVSTLTIQRTQQEDSAVYLCASSSGSWTRETQYFGPGTRLLVL.

The chain links TRBV3-1 to TRBJ1-2; D possibly corresponds to TRBD1 (5 bases). CDR1 is LGHDT, CDR2 YNNKEL, per germline (reference sequence). The CDR3 runs to 15 residues. The V end lost 4 bases, the J end lost 5 bases, and 17 bases lay between the germline ends. The CDR3 loop reads CASSPERDGIYGYTF. DNA of the CDR3: TGTGCCAGCAGCCCCGAACGGGACGGGATTTATGGCTACACCTTC.

About this clonotype itself: Given the absence of the conserved phenylalanine or tryptophan at the CDR3 end, a read error is likely. V usage is TRBV12-3 or TRBV12-4 and J usage is TRBJ1-1; D remains unclear. This CDR3 is 13 amino acids long. The CDR3 is CASSSGKNTGAFC. Here the CDR3 DNA reads TGTGCCAGCAGTTCGGGCAAGAACACTGGAGCTTTCTGT.

This sequence joins TRBV7-2 and TRBJ2-3; D possibly corresponds to TRBD2 (6 bases). The V and J ends lost 2 bases and 2 bases respectively, with 11 bases between them. This CDR3 has 15 amino acids. Looked up from germline, CDR1 is SGHTA and CDR2 is FQGNSA. CDR3 region: CASSLYRTNTDTQYF. CDR3 DNA: TGTGCCAGCAGCTTATATAGGACTAACACAGATACGCAGTATTTT.

The chain combines TRBV7-9 with TRBJ2-7; maybe TRBD1 (6 bases). This CDR3 region has 14 residues. CDR1 SEHNR and CDR2 FQNEAQ come from the germline V gene (reference sequence). The ends were cut back, 4 bases at V and 3 bases at J, with 13 bases in the middle. CDR3 DNA: TGTGCCAGCAGCTCGCTGACAGGACACTACGAGCAGTACTTC. It translates to CASSSLTGHYEQYF. Full variable domain (missing parts from reference TRBV7-9 and TRBJ2-7): DTGVSQNPRHKITKRGQNVTFRCDPISEHNRLYWYRQTLGQGPEFLTYFQNEAQLEKSRLLSDRFSAERPKGSFSTLEIQRTEQGDSAMYLCASSSLTGHYEQYFGPGTRLTVT.

This clonotype was detected only once. The V and J genes are TRBV3-1 and TRBJ2-1; tentative D call: TRBD2 (6 bases). The germline CDR1 and CDR2 sequences are LGHDT and YNNKEL (reference sequence). CDR3 length: 14 residues. Trimming cost V 6 bases and J 8 bases, with 17 bases left between them. CDR3 sequence (DNA): TGTGCCAGCAGGAACTTGAACGGAGGGGATGAGCAGTTCTTC. It translates to CASRNLNGGDEQFF.

The V call is TRBV4-1, the J call TRBJ2-7; no firm D call. The CDR3 has 13 amino acids. V was cut by 4 bases and J by 2 bases, with 9 bases left in between. Looked up from germline, CDR1 is MGHRA and CDR2 is YSYEKL. The CDR3 DNA sequence: TGCGCCAGCAGCCCGGAGTCAGCCTACGAGCAGTACTTC. This encodes CASSPESAYEQYF.

The chain employs TRBV3-1 and TRBJ2-2; TRBD2 matches 10 bases. V gave up 4 bases and J gave up 7 bases; unmatched junction bases: 6. Per germline, CDR1 LGHDT and CDR2 YNNKEL (reference sequence). This CDR3 is 15 amino acids long. CDR3 in DNA: TGTGCCAGCAGCCGCAAGCGGGAGGGATTCGGGGAGCTGTTTTTT. Protein sequence: CASSRKREGFGELFF. The whole variable domain, filled in from reference TRBV3-1 and TRBJ2-2, reads DTAVSQTPKYLVTQMGNDKSIKCEQNLGHDTMYWYKQDSKKFLKIMFSYNNKELIINETVPNRFSPKSPDKAHLNLHINSLELGDSAVYFCASSRKREGFGELFFGEGSRLTVL.

The gene calls are TRBV6-1 and TRBJ1-5; D is unclear. Trimming stripped 7 bases from V and 0 bases from J, with 22 bases between. Germline assignment: CDR1 MNHNS and CDR2 SASEGT. CDR3 size: 18 residues. The CDR3 DNA reads TGTGCCAGCACCCTCCGCCCGTCATCGGAGGATAGCAATCAGCCCCAGCATTTT. The encoded protein is CASTLRPSSEDSNQPQHF.

The chain carries TRBV27 and TRBJ2-7; D possibly corresponds to TRBD2 (6 bases). Germline lookup yields CDR1 MNHEY and CDR2 SMNVEV (reference sequence). The CDR3 extends over 14 amino acids. Trimming removed 2 bases at V and 0 bases at J, with 8 bases between. CDR3 bases: TGTGCCAGCAGTTTAGCGGGATTCTCCTACGAGCAGTACTTC. This translates into CASSLAGFSYEQYF.

CDR3 nucleotide sequence: TGTGCCAGTAGTATTCAGGGGTCCTACAATGAGCAGTTCTTC. Protein: CASSIQGSYNEQFF. The rearrangement uses TRBV19 and TRBJ2-1, with D possibly being TRBD1 (6 bases). Germline loops: CDR1 LNHDA, CDR2 SQIVND (reference sequence). Trimming left V 3 bases short and J 1 base short, with 7 bases between. The CDR3 has 14 residues.

Here the CDR3 DNA reads TGCAGCGTTGCGTTAGCCGACAACTCCTACGAGCAGTACTTC. The encoded protein is CSVALADNSYEQYF. V gene TRBV29-1 combines with J gene TRBJ2-7; D gene uncertain. The germline V and J ends were trimmed by 4 bases and 0 bases, with 13 bases remaining between them. Germline CDR1 and CDR2: SQVTM and ANQGSEA. The CDR3 has 14 residues.

This chain links TRBV24-1 with TRBJ2-2; D unresolved. The germline V gene encodes CDR1 KGHDR and CDR2 SFDVKD. V was cut by 1 base and J by 5 bases, with 4 bases left in between. The CDR3 contains 13 residues. The CDR3 protein is CATSDFGTGELFF. Here the CDR3 DNA reads TGTGCCACCAGTGATTTTGGGACCGGGGAGCTGTTTTTT.

This chain links TRBV2 with TRBJ1-1; 7 bases line up with TRBD1. CDR3 length: 14 residues. Trimming cost V 7 bases and J 8 bases; bases outside gene matches: 13. Germline CDR1 SNHLY, CDR2 FYNNEI. CDR3 amino acids: CASTRPGGREEAFF. For the CDR3, the DNA is TGTGCCAGCACTAGGCCAGGGGGTAGAGAAGAAGCTTTCTTT.

The CDR3 DNA sequence: TGTGCCAGCAGCCTACTTACAGGGGACGGAGAGACCCAGTACTTC. It encodes CASSLLTGDGETQYF. V and J are TRBV11-2 and TRBJ2-5, with 7 bases identical to TRBD1. The germline CDR1 and CDR2 sequences are SGHAT and FQNNGV. Unmatched junction bases numbered 10, after V lost 5 bases and J lost 4 bases. CDR3 size: 15 residues.

This clonotype was detected only a few times. J is TRBJ1-2 and V is TRBV27; no clear D gene. This CDR3 is 13 amino acids long. Trimming took off 3 bases at V and 4 bases at J, with 9 bases between the two ends. In germline, CDR1 is MNHEY, CDR2 SMNVEV (reference sequence). The CDR3 sequence is CASSFGSFYGYTF. Here the CDR3 DNA reads TGTGCCAGCAGTTTTGGGAGTTTCTATGGCTACACCTTC.

This chain links TRBV23-1 with TRBJ2-7, with D maybe TRBD1 (6 bases). TRBV23-1 is classed as an ORF, of uncertain function. V was trimmed by 0 bases and J by 0 bases, leaving 18 bases between them. The CDR3 extends over 18 amino acids. CDR3 amino acids: CASSQSSNRECSSYEQYF. CDR3 sequence (DNA): TGCGCCAGCAGTCAATCTTCCAACAGGGAGTGTAGCTCCTACGAGCAGTACTTC.